Listed below are T cell receptor beta chains from one sample, sequenced in a study of blood T cell repertoires in COVID-19. Libraries were prepared by immunoSEQ multiplex PCR; TCRdb keeps only in-frame clonotypes and omits some of them. The sample yields around 340,000 clones, 88% seen once. Sequencing was performed on PBMCs or T cells enriched from blood (not recorded which). The source is a woman aged 25-40 years who had been exposed to COVID-19. Both conserved end residues are part of each CDR3. Each record gives: V gene, J gene, D gene, clone size, CDR3 DNA, CDR3 protein. The D gene is left open where the match is weak. Rows may omit the clone size; those that give it use once, few, many or a size class.

TRBV27,TRBJ2-1,TRBD2,.,TGTGCCAGCAGTTTATCCCCTAGCGGTCCAAGAAGTTACAATGAGCAGTTCTTC,CASSLSPSGPRSYNEQFF
TRBV6-5,TRBJ1-2,.,.,TGTGCCAGCAGTTACGAACAGGGTAACTATGGCTACACCTTC,CASSYEQGNYGYTF
TRBV2,TRBJ2-1,TRBD2,.,TGTGCCAGCAGTACAAGGACTAGCGGAGACAATGAGCAGTTCTTC,CASSTRTSGDNEQFF
TRBV7-3,TRBJ2-5,.,.,TGTGCCAGCAGCTCCCAGGGGATTCGGCAAGAGACCCAGTACTTC,CASSSQGIRQETQYF
TRBV7-2,TRBJ1-6,TRBD1,.,TGTGCCAGCAGCTTAGTCTGGGACAGGGGGCCCCCTCTCCACTTT,CASSLVWDRGPPLHF
TRBV21-1,TRBJ1-5,.,once,TGTGCCAGCAGCCCACACAGGGGTGGCAATCAGCCCCAGCATTTT,CASSPHRGGNQPQHF
TRBV18,TRBJ2-7,.,.,TGTGCCAGCTCTCGGGGGCTAGCGGACTCCTACGAGCAGTACTTC,CASSRGLADSYEQYF
TRBV3-1/TRBV3-2,TRBJ1-5,TRBD1,.,TGTGCCAGCAGCCAAGAAAGACAGGGAGTAGGTGATCAGCCCCAGCATTTT,CASSQERQGVGDQPQHF
TRBV9,TRBJ2-7,.,.,TGTGCCAGCAGCGTACAGGGACACTCCTCCTACGAGCAGTACTTC,CASSVQGHSSYEQYF
TRBV27,TRBJ2-5,.,.,TGTGCCAGCAGTTTACTAGCGAGCCAAGAGACCCAGTACTTC,CASSLLASQETQYF
TRBV15,TRBJ1-3,.,.,TGTGCCACCAGCAGAGATCGCGGGAGGAGCTCTGGAAACACCATATATTTT,CATSRDRGRSSGNTIYF
TRBV3-1/TRBV3-2,TRBJ2-7,TRBD1,.,TGTGCCAGCAGCCAAGAGTCTCCGGGACAGGGGACGAAGTCCTACGAGCAGTACTTC,CASSQESPGQGTKSYEQYF
TRBV20-1,TRBJ1-3,.,once,TGCAGTGCTAGTCTGAGGGCTGTCGGAAACACCATATATTTT,CSASLRAVGNTIYF
TRBV5-6,TRBJ1-1,TRBD1,.,TGTGCCAGCAGCCGACAGGGGATCAGTGAAGCTTTCTTT,CASSRQGISEAFF
TRBV5-8,TRBJ2-2,.,.,TGTGCCAGCCGCCACAGGGAGAGAAGCTCCGGGGAGCTGTTTTTT,CASRHRERSSGELFF
TRBV9,TRBJ2-7,.,.,TGTGCCAGCAGCCCTCGACAGGAAACCTACGAGCAGTACTTC,CASSPRQETYEQYF
TRBV2,TRBJ2-2,TRBD2,.,TGTGCCAGCAGTGAACTAGGACTAGCGGGCGGGGAGCTGTTTTTT,CASSELGLAGGELFF
TRBV15,TRBJ2-2,TRBD1,.,TGTGCCACCAGCTCGGACAGGGTGGCCGGGGAGCTGTTTTTT,CATSSDRVAGELFF
TRBV3-1/TRBV3-2,TRBJ2-3,TRBD2,.,TGTGCCAGCAGCCAAGATCCCACTAGCGCATACACAGATACGCAGTATTTT,CASSQDPTSAYTDTQYF
TRBV5-1,TRBJ2-7,TRBD2,.,TGCGCCAGCAGCTCGGCCGTGGGAGCGGGGGACTCCGCCTACGAGCAGTACTTC,CASSSAVGAGDSAYEQYF
TRBV11-1,TRBJ2-7,.,.,TGTGCCAGCAGCTTGCGCCCTGGGCACGAGCAGTACTTC,CASSLRPGHEQYF
TRBV24-1,TRBJ1-2,TRBD1,.,TGTGCCACCAGTGGTATACAGGGGGACTATGGCTACACCTTC,CATSGIQGDYGYTF
TRBV4-1,TRBJ1-4,.,.,TGCGCCAGCAGCCAGGAGAGAAAACTGTTTTTT,CASSQERKLFF
TRBV19,TRBJ2-7,TRBD1,.,TGTGCCAGTAGCGAACAGGGGGCCTACGAGCAGTACTTC,CASSEQGAYEQYF
TRBV11-2,TRBJ2-7,.,.,TGTGCCAGCAGCTTGGGAGCAGGCGAGCAGTACTTC,CASSLGAGEQYF
TRBV6-6,TRBJ1-2,TRBD1,.,TGTGCCAGCAGTTACACTCTGACAGGGAGATTTTATGGCTACACCTTC,CASSYTLTGRFYGYTF
TRBV2,TRBJ2-1,.,.,TGTGCCAGCAGTGAGCGGGTGGAAGCTAATGAGCAGTTCTTC,CASSERVEANEQFF
TRBV28,TRBJ1-5,TRBD1,.,TGTGCCAGCAGCCCCCTTGAAGGGGGCGGGTATCAGCCCCAGCATTTT,CASSPLEGGGYQPQHF
TRBV20-1,TRBJ2-7,.,.,TGCAGTGCTAGAGTGGAGAGGGAGCAGTACTTC,CSARVEREQYF
TRBV11-2,TRBJ2-7,TRBD2,.,TGTGCCAGCAGCCGGGACGGACTAGCGCTAGCCTACGAGCAGTACTTC,CASSRDGLALAYEQYF
TRBV12-5,TRBJ2-7,TRBD1,.,TGTGCTAGTGGTTTTTCTATCGGGGGTAGTAGTTTGACAGGGGAAGTAGGCGAGCAGTACTTC,CASGFSIGGSSLTGEVGEQYF
TRBV9,TRBJ2-1,TRBD2,.,TGTGCCAGCAGCGTAGTGGCTAGCGGGAGTTTTGAGCAGTTCTTC,CASSVVASGSFEQFF
TRBV7-7,TRBJ2-7,.,.,TGTGCTAGCAGCTTAGGACAAACGCGAGAGCAGTACTTC,CASSLGQTREQYF
TRBV28,TRBJ1-6,.,.,TGTGCCAGCAGTTGGGGGGGTCCCTATAATTCACCCCTCCACTTT,CASSWGGPYNSPLHF
TRBV10-1,TRBJ2-1,TRBD2,.,TGCGCCAGCAGTGAGCCAGGACTAGCGGGGTACAATGAGCAGTTCTTC,CASSEPGLAGYNEQFF
TRBV5-6,TRBJ1-4,TRBD1,.,TGTGCCAGCAGCTTGGGCCGGACAGGGGTCGAAAAACTGTTTTTT,CASSLGRTGVEKLFF
TRBV3-1/TRBV3-2,TRBJ1-1,TRBD1,once,TGTGCCAGCAGCCAAGATGACAGGGGCCCGAACACTGAAGCTTTCTTT,CASSQDDRGPNTEAFF
TRBV19,TRBJ1-1,.,.,TGTGCCAGTAGTATTAGTAAGGTGAGGGAAGCTTTCTTT,CASSISKVREAFF
TRBV18,TRBJ2-3,.,.,TGTGCCAGCTCACCCCCGAGGGGCGGAGGGTTCGCAGATACGCAGTATTTT,CASSPPRGGGFADTQYF
TRBV28,TRBJ1-4,TRBD1,.,TGTGCCAGCAGTACCCGTCGCCGACAGGGGTTGAGTGAAAAACTGTTTTTT,CASSTRRRQGLSEKLFF
TRBV18,TRBJ1-2,.,.,TGTGCCAGCTCACCCGACATCTATGGCTACACCTTC,CASSPDIYGYTF
TRBV19,TRBJ1-3,.,few,TGTGCCACCCGCCGGGTTCCCTCTGGAAACACCATATATTTT,CATRRVPSGNTIYF
TRBV18,TRBJ2-7,.,.,TGTGCCAGCTCACCAGGCACAGGCTCCTACGAGCAGTACTTC,CASSPGTGSYEQYF
TRBV18,TRBJ1-6,.,.,TGTGCCAGCTCACCGGGTTCCAGGCTCGCCAATTCACCCCTCCACTTT,CASSPGSRLANSPLHF
TRBV2,TRBJ1-1,.,few,TGTGCCAGCAGTGATTGGGGGGCGGGGGCTGAAGCTTTCTTT,CASSDWGAGAEAFF
TRBV6-5,TRBJ1-1,.,.,TGTGCCAGCAGCCCCGGGACAGAAGCTTTCTTT,CASSPGTEAFF
TRBV9,TRBJ2-7,.,.,TGTGCCAGCAGCGTAGCCTCGGGAGACTACGAGCAGTACTTC,CASSVASGDYEQYF
TRBV6-1,TRBJ2-6,.,many,TGTGCCAGCAGTGAGGGGAGCTCTGGGGCCAACGTCCTGACTTTC,CASSEGSSGANVLTF
TRBV27,TRBJ2-4,TRBD1,.,TGTGCCAGCAGTGCGCGACAGGGGGCGGGCATTCAGTACTTC,CASSARQGAGIQYF
TRBV25-1,TRBJ1-2,.,.,TGTGCCAGCAGCCTTACAGGGAACTATGGCTACACCTTC,CASSLTGNYGYTF